The 18 T cell receptor beta chains below were found in one sample sequenced in a study of blood T cell repertoires in COVID-19. Produced via immunoSEQ multiplex PCR; TCRdb's table is partial and in-frame only. The table lists roughly 86,000 clones, around 87% of them singletons. Sample: peripheral blood. These receptors were collected from a middle-aged man with acute or convalescent COVID-19.

CDR3 in DNA: TGTGCCAGCACCGGACAGGTCCACGAGCAGTACTTC. Amino acid sequence: CASTGQVHEQYF. The chain has TRBV6-5 and TRBJ2-7; 7 bases match TRBD1. The CDR3 is 12 residues long. CDR1 and CDR2 (germline): MNHEY, SVGAGI. V was pared by 7 bases and J by 5 bases, with 5 bases of the junction left unmatched.

The chain carries TRBV19 and TRBJ1-6, with D unclear. V was trimmed by 3 bases and J by 7 bases, leaving 7 bases between them. The CDR3 extends over 13 amino acids. Germline-derived CDR1 and CDR2 are LNHDA and SQIVND (reference sequence). CDR3 in amino acids: CASSIVQNSPLHF. The DNA of the CDR3 is TGTGCCAGTAGTATCGTACAGAATTCACCCCTCCACTTT.

The V and J genes are TRBV6-2 or TRBV6-3 and TRBJ1-5; TRBD1 is a possible D gene (5 bases). This CDR3 spans 17 amino acids. V dropped 5 bases and J dropped 3 bases, with 20 bases sitting between them. CDR1 is MNHEY, CDR2 SVGEGT, per germline. The CDR3 is CASSDDSGLRTNQPQHF. The DNA for the CDR3 is TGTGCCAGCAGTGACGACTCAGGGCTTAGAACCAATCAGCCCCAGCATTTT.

V is TRBV6-5 and J is TRBJ2-1; D gene uncertain. This CDR3 is 13 amino acids long. From germline, CDR1 is MNHEY and CDR2 SVGAGI. Between the trimmed V and J ends, which lost 4 bases and 9 bases, there was a span of 13 bases. The CDR3 DNA reads as TGTGCCAGCAGTTTAGTGTCGGGTGGTGAGCAGTTCTTC. Translated: CASSLVSGGEQFF.

The CDR3, as DNA: TGTGCCAGCCGGCTCATAGCGGGAGTTGTCGAGCAGTACTTC. This translates into CASRLIAGVVEQYF. V usage is TRBV6-5 and J usage is TRBJ2-7; 9 bases match TRBD2. Looked up from germline, CDR1 is MNHEY and CDR2 is SVGAGI. The trim removed 8 bases at V and 6 bases at J, leaving 11 bases unmatched. The CDR3 extends over 14 amino acids.

The chain couples TRBV30 to TRBJ1-3; TRBD1 aligns across 8 bases. The CDR3 length is 18 residues. V dropped 3 bases and J dropped 1; count of bases not matched to a gene: 14. CDR1 and CDR2 from the germline V gene are GTSNPN and SVGIG (reference sequence). CDR3 DNA: TGTGCCTGGAGCGGGGGGAGGACAGGGTTCTTTTCTGGAAACACCATATATTTT. Its protein is CAWSGGRTGFFSGNTIYF.

The rearrangement joins TRBV30 to TRBJ2-3, with 8 bases lining up with TRBD2. The CDR3 runs to 16 residues. Germline CDR1 reads GTSNPN; CDR2 reads SVGIG (reference sequence). Unmatched junction bases numbered 12, after V lost 1 base and J lost 6 bases. The CDR3 protein is CAWSGGETGGPDTQYF. The DNA for the CDR3 is TGTGCCTGGAGTGGAGGGGAAACGGGAGGGCCCGATACGCAGTATTTT.

The chain carries TRBV29-1 and TRBJ2-5, with D perhaps TRBD1 (5 bases). Deletions cut 6 bases from V and 4 bases from J, with 12 bases between. The CDR3 is made up of 12 amino acids. Per germline, CDR1 SQVTM and CDR2 ANQGSEA. The CDR3 loop reads CSVDDSGETQYF. CDR3 sequence (DNA): TGCAGCGTGGATGACAGTGGAGAGACCCAGTACTTC.

The rearrangement links TRBV4-2 to TRBJ2-1, with D unclear. Deletions cut 0 bases from V and 0 bases from J, with 9 bases between. Germline lookup yields CDR1 LGHNA and CDR2 YNFKEQ. This CDR3 spans 16 amino acids. The CDR3 spells CASSQDPGFSYNEQFF. The CDR3 region has the DNA TGTGCCAGCAGCCAAGACCCAGGATTCTCCTACAATGAGCAGTTCTTC.

The chain is built from TRBV6-2 or TRBV6-3 and TRBJ1-2; 8 bases line up with TRBD1. Losses at the gene ends were 4 bases for V and 7 bases for J; bases not matched to a gene: 2. CDR1 is MNHEY and CDR2 is SVGEGT in the germline V gene. The CDR3 has 12 residues. CDR3 region: CASSSQGVGYTF. The CDR3 bases are TGTGCCAGCAGTTCACAGGGGGTTGGCTACACCTTC.

This chain joins TRBV7-3 and TRBJ1-6; D may be TRBD1 (5 bases). V was trimmed by 2 bases and J by 5 bases, leaving 7 bases between them. Germline CDR1 and CDR2: SGHTA and FQGTGA. This CDR3 comprises 14 residues. CDR3 nucleotide sequence: TGTGCCAGCAGCTTAGGCAGGGATAATTCACCCCTCCACTTT. Amino acids: CASSLGRDNSPLHF.

The gene calls are TRBV12-5 and TRBJ1-1; D perhaps matches TRBD1 (6 bases). Germline CDR1 reads LGHNT; CDR2 reads FRNRAP. There are 13 residues in the CDR3. V was cut by 1 base and J by 4 bases, with 7 bases left in between. The CDR3 region is CASGLEGGTEAFF. The CDR3 DNA sequence: TGTGCTAGTGGTTTGGAAGGGGGCACTGAAGCTTTCTTT.

The J gene is TRBJ1-2, the V gene TRBV29-1, with 8 bases aligning to TRBD1. The CDR3 runs 12 residues. V lost 7 bases and J lost 4; bases outside the gene matches: 5. The germline V gene has CDR1 SQVTM and CDR2 ANQGSEA. Written as DNA, the CDR3 is TGCAGCGCCCTGGGACAGGTCTATGGCTACACCTTC. The encoded protein is CSALGQVYGYTF. Supplemented by reference TRBV29-1 and TRBJ1-2, the full variable domain reads SAVISQKPSRDICQRGTSLTIQCQVDSQVTMMFWYRQQPGQSLTLIATANQGSEATYESGFVIDKFPISRPNLTFSTLTVSNMSPEDSSIYLCSALGQVYGYTFGSGTRLTVV.

The V and J genes are TRBV29-1 and TRBJ2-2, with 7 bases aligning to TRBD1. The CDR3 is 12 residues long. V shed 5 bases, J shed 8 bases, and the junction held 5 bases outside the gene matches. Germline CDR1 is SQVTM and CDR2 is ANQGSEA. The CDR3 DNA follows: TGCAGCGTTCGGAAGGGGGCAGGGGAGCTGTTTTTT. As protein: CSVRKGAGELFF.

The rearrangement links TRBV14 to TRBJ2-7; 7 bases align to TRBD1. The trim removed 3 bases at V and 6 bases at J, leaving 8 bases unmatched. The germline V gene has CDR1 SGHDN and CDR2 FVKESK. This CDR3 spans 14 amino acids. The CDR3 DNA follows: TGTGCCAGCAGCCACGTACAGGGGACACGCGAGCAGTACTTC. Translated: CASSHVQGTREQYF.

The chain uses TRBV14 and TRBJ1-1, with D perhaps TRBD1 (5 bases). Trimming cost V 1 base and J 11 bases, with 14 bases left between them. The germline V gene has CDR1 SGHDN and CDR2 FVKESK. CDR3 size: 13 residues. This CDR3 is CASSQAGFLLAFF. The DNA of the CDR3 is TGTGCCAGCAGCCAAGCAGGGTTTCTACTGGCTTTCTTT.

The chain is built from TRBV2 and TRBJ1-1; D is perhaps TRBD1 (5 bases). Germline assignment: CDR1 SNHLY and CDR2 FYNNEI. The CDR3 has 13 amino acids. V lost 5 bases, J lost 1 base, and 8 bases lay in between. CDR3 DNA sequence: TGTGCCAGCAGTAGCAGGGAGAACACTGAAGCTTTCTTT. Residues: CASSSRENTEAFF.

This clone has a handful of counts. This chain's CDR3 is CASSPVGGNTIYF. Here the CDR3 DNA reads TGCGCCAGCAGCCCGGTGGGGGGTAACACCATATATTTT. This chain connects TRBV5-1 to TRBJ1-3; possible D gene TRBD1, 5 bases. V was shortened by 4 bases and J by 7 bases, with 12 bases between the two germline ends. In germline, CDR1 is SGHRS, CDR2 YFSETQ. The CDR3 is 13 amino acids. Together with reference TRBV5-1 and TRBJ1-3, the CDR3 gives the full variable domain: KAGVTQTPRYLIKTRGQQVTLSCSPISGHRSVSWYQQTPGQGLQFLFEYFSETQRNKGNFPGRFSGRQFSNSRSEMNVSTLELGDSALYLCASSPVGGNTIYFGEGSWLTVV.